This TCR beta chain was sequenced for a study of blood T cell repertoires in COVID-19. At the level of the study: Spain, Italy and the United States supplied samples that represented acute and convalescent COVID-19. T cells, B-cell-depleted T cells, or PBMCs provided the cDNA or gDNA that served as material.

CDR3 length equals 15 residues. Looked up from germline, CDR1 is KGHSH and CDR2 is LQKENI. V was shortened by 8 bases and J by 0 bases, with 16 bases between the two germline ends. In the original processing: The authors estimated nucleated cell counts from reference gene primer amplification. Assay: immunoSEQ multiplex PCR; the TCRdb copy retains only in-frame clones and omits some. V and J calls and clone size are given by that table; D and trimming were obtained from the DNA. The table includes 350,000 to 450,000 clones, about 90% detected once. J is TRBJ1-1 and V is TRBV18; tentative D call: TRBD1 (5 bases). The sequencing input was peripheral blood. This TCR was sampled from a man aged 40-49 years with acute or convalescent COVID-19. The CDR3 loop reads CASRSEQVVNTEAFF. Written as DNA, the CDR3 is TGTGCCAGCCGGTCGGAACAGGTAGTGAACACTGAAGCTTTCTTT.